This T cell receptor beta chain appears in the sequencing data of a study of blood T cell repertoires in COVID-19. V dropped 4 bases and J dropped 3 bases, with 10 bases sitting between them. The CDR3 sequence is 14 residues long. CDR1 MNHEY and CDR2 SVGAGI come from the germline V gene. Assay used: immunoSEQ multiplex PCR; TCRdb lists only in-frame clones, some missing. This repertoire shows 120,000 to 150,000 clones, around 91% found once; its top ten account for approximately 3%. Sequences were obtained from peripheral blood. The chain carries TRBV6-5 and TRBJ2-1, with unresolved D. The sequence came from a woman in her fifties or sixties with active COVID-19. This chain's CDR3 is CASSLRKSYNEQFF. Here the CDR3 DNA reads TGTGCCAGCAGTTTGAGAAAAAGCTACAATGAGCAGTTCTTC.